This T cell receptor beta chain was identified in a study of blood T cell repertoires in COVID-19. There are 14 residues in the CDR3. Germline-derived CDR1 and CDR2 are MDHEN and SYDVKM. In the study's own analysis: Amplified reference gene primers provided the basis for estimating nucleated cell counts. The data were produced by immunoSEQ multiplex PCR, yet TCRdb's version contains in-frame clones alone and is incomplete. That table gives V, J and clone size, and the DNA gave D and trimming. The sample includes over 100,000 clones, 80% to 85% of them seen just once. On this clone: Being one base from a much bigger clone, this may be a read error.

This TCR was recovered from a woman in her thirties who had recovered from COVID-19. Sequences were obtained from PBMCs or T cells enriched from blood (not recorded which). The genes are TRBV28 and TRBJ2-5; TRBD1 aligns across 9 bases. CDR3 protein: CAGSAGQGLETQYF. CDR3 DNA sequence: TGTGCCGGCAGCGCGGGACAGGGTTTGGAGACCCAGTACTTC.